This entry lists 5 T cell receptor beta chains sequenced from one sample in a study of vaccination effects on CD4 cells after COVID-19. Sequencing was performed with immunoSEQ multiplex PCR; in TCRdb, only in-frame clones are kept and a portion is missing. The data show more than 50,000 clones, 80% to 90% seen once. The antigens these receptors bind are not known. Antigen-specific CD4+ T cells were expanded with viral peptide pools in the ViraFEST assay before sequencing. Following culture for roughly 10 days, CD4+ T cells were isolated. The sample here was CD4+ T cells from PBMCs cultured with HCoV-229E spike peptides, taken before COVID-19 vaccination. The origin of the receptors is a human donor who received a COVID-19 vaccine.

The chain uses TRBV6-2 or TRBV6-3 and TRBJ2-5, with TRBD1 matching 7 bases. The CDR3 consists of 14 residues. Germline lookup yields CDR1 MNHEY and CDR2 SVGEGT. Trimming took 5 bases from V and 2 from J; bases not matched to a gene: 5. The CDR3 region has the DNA TGTGCCAGCAGTCCCAGACAGGGACAAGAGACCCAGTACTTC. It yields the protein CASSPRQGQETQYF.

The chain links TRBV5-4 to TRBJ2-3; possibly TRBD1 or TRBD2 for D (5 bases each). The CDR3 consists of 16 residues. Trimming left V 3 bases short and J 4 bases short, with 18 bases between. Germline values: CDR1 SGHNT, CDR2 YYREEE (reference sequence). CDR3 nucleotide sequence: TGTGCCAGCAGCTCGCCCGGGGCCATGGGCCCAGATACGCAGTATTTT. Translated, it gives CASSSPGAMGPDTQYF.

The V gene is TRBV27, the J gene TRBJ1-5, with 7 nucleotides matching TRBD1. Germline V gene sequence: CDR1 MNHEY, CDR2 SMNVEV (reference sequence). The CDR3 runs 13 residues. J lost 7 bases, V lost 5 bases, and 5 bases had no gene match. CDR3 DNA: TGTGCCAGCAGTCCGACAGGGTACCAGCCCCAGCATTTT. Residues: CASSPTGYQPQHF.

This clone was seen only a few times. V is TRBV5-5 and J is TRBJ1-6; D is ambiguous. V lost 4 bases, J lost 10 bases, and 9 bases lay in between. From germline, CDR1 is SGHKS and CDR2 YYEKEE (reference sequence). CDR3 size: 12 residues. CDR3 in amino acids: CASSSTQSPLHF. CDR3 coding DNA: TGTGCCAGCAGCAGTACCCAATCACCCCTCCACTTT.

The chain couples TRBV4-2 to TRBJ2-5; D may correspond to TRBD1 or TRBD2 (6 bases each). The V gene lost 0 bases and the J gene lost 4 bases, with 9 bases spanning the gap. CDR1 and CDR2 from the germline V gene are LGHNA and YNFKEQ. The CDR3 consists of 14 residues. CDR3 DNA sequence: TGTGCCAGCAGCCAAGAAAGGGGGGCAGAGACCCAGTACTTC. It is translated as CASSQERGAETQYF.